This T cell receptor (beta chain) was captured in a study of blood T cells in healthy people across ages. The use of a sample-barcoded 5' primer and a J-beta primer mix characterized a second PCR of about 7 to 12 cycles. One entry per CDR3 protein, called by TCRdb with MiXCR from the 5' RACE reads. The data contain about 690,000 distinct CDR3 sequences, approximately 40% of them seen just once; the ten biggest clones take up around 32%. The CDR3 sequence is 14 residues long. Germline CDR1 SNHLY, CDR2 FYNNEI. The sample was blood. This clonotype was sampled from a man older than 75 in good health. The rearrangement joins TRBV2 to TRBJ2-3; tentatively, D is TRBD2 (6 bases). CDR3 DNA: TGTGCAAGGAAGGCCGGGACTGCTACTGATACGCAGTATTTT. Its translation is CARKAGTATDTQYF.